This T cell receptor (beta chain) was found in a study of cytomegalovirus exposure and HLA in healthy donors. This clone has only a few counts. What it recognizes is unknown. The germline CDR1 and CDR2 sequences are SEHNR and FQNEAQ (reference sequence). Trimming left V 6 bases short and J 0 bases short, with 6 bases between. This CDR3 has 14 amino acids. Study-level results: Follow-up analysis found HLA locus-dependent TCR association rates, highest for DRB1 and lowest for HLA-C. Among donors in an Asian-associated ancestry cluster, a later analysis reportedly found fewer N-insertions than the approximately 700-donor mean.

Amplification used 60 Vbeta primers and 13 Jbeta primers. Only in-frame clones appear in the TCRdb table, and some are missing; sequencing was by immunoSEQ multiplex PCR. This table has roughly 250,000 clones, under 90% appearing once. The clonotype was recovered from a girl aged 2 to 10 in good health and CMV-seronegative. Source material: PBMCs. The chain uses TRBV7-9 and TRBJ1-6; D remains unclear. CDR3 region: CASSTSSYNSPLHF. The CDR3 DNA reads as TGTGCCAGCAGTACGAGCTCCTATAATTCACCCCTCCACTTT.